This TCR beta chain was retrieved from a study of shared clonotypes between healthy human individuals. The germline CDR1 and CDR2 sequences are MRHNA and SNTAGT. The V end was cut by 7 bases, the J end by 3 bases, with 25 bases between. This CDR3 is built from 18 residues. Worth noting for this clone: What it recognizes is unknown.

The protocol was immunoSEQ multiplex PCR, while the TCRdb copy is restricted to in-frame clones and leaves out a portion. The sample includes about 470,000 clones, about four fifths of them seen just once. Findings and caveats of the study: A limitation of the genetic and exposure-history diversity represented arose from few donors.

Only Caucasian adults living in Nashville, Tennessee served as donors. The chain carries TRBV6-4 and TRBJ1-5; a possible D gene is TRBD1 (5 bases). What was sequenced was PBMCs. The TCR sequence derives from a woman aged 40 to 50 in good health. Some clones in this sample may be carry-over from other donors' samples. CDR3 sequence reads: CASTGERTTRAINQPQHF. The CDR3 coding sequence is TGTGCCAGCACAGGTGAGCGGACAACCAGAGCCATCAATCAGCCCCAGCATTTT.